One and the same sample provided the 21 T cell receptor beta chains below, sequenced in a study of beta chain features in type 1 diabetes. Since all of the isolated RNA was reverse transcribed, expressed TCRB transcripts were what got sequenced. Only in-frame clones appear in the TCRdb table, and some are missing; sequencing was by immunoSEQ multiplex PCR. Of nearly 250,000 clones in the sample, 68% were seen once. The sample comprised naive CD4+ T cells from blood. These receptors were collected from a man aged 25-45 years in good health.

The chain uses TRBV4-2 and TRBJ1-2; D call uncertain. The germline V and J ends were trimmed by 4 bases and 8 bases, with 14 bases remaining between them. There are 13 residues in the CDR3. CDR1 and CDR2 (germline): LGHNA, YNFKEQ. The chain's CDR3 is CASSPATYRGYTF. The CDR3 bases are TGTGCCAGCAGCCCCGCCACATACAGAGGCTACACCTTC.

This rearrangement joins TRBV7-9 to TRBJ1-5, with 9 bases lining up with TRBD1. Germline loops: CDR1 SEHNR, CDR2 FQNEAQ (reference sequence). With V trimmed by 5 bases and J by 5 bases, 10 bases remained unmatched. This CDR3 has 16 amino acids. CDR3 sequence: CASSPLGQGGDQPQHF. The CDR3 DNA reads as TGTGCCAGCAGCCCACTGGGACAGGGAGGGGATCAGCCCCAGCATTTT.

The chain links TRBV19 to TRBJ1-2, with unresolved D. The V end lost 5 bases, the J end lost 3 bases, and 4 bases lay between the germline ends. Germline V gene data show CDR1 as LNHDA and CDR2 as SQIVND (reference sequence). The CDR3 has 11 amino acids. The CDR3: CASSDYYGYTF. DNA of the CDR3: TGTGCCAGTAGTGATTACTATGGCTACACCTTC. Complete variable domain (other parts from reference TRBV19 and TRBJ1-2): DGGITQSPKYLFRKEGQNVTLSCEQNLNHDAMYWYRQDPGQGLRLIYYSQIVNDFQKGDIAEGYSVSREKKESFPLTVTSAQKNPTAFYLCASSDYYGYTFGSGTRLTVV.

To note about this clone: At one boundary the junction diverges from the germline segment, which might be a read error. This rearrangement joins TRBV30 to TRBJ2-5; D is unresolved. The germline V gene has CDR1 GTSNPN and CDR2 SVGIG (reference sequence). The CDR3 sequence is 11 residues long. DNA of the CDR3: TGTGCCTGGAGTGTACTCGGTCACCCGGACTTC. This translates into CAWSVLGHPDF.

CDR3 coding DNA: TGCAGCGTCGGACTATCCCCCACCTACGAGCAGTACTTC. This sequence encodes CSVGLSPTYEQYF. This chain joins TRBV29-1 and TRBJ2-7, with a tentative D call TRBD2 (6 bases). V was clipped by 6 bases and J by 2 bases, with 14 bases between them. Germline CDR1 is SQVTM and CDR2 is ANQGSEA. The CDR3 is made up of 13 amino acids.

The chain has TRBV10-3 and TRBJ1-1, with a possible D match to TRBD1 (5 bases). Germline CDR1 is ENHRY and CDR2 is SYGVKD. V lost 6 bases to trimming and J lost 5 bases, with 13 bases between them. The CDR3 has 13 residues. This CDR3 is CAIRAPRETEAFF. In nucleotides, the CDR3 is TGTGCCATCAGAGCCCCCAGGGAGACTGAAGCTTTCTTT.

The table lists this clone with a few counts. This CDR3 is CASTSTWPTNTGELFF. CDR3 nucleotide sequence: TGTGCCAGCACCTCGACGTGGCCCACCAACACCGGGGAGCTGTTTTTT. The chain combines TRBV13 with TRBJ2-2; D unclear. V lost 7 bases and J lost 2, with 17 bases in between. CDR1 PRHDT and CDR2 FYEKMQ come from the germline V gene (reference sequence). This CDR3 is built from 16 residues.

V usage is TRBV7-2 and J usage is TRBJ2-7; D is unresolved. CDR3 length equals 15 residues. Germline CDR1 is SGHTA and CDR2 is FQGNSA. V was clipped by 1 base and J by 3 bases, with 13 bases between them. The CDR3: CASSLDPDAGYEQYF. CDR3 nucleotide sequence: TGTGCCAGCAGCTTAGACCCTGATGCTGGCTACGAGCAGTACTTC.

The chain couples TRBV29-1 to TRBJ2-1; TRBD2 matches at 10 bases. Trimming took 2 bases from V and 8 from J; bases not matched to a gene: 6. From germline, CDR1 is SQVTM and CDR2 ANQGSEA. The CDR3 is 14 residues long. The CDR3 loop is CSVERLAGDDEQFF. The CDR3 nucleotides are TGCAGCGTTGAACGCCTAGCGGGGGACGATGAGCAGTTCTTC.

V is TRBV29-1 and J is TRBJ2-3, with 8 bases lining up with TRBD2. The CDR3 contains 14 residues. Germline V gene data show CDR1 as SQVTM and CDR2 as ANQGSEA. After removal of 3 bases from V and 6 bases from J, the junction contained 8 bases not matched to a gene. The chain's CDR3 is CSVDSSGGLDTQYF. CDR3 nucleotide sequence: TGCAGCGTTGATTCATCGGGGGGGTTGGATACGCAGTATTTT.

This clone has a handful of counts. The V and J genes are TRBV28 and TRBJ2-1; D might be TRBD1 or TRBD2, each matching 5 bases. V shed 4 bases and J shed 10 bases, with 14 bases lying between them. Germline-derived CDR1 and CDR2 are MDHEN and SYDVKM. The CDR3 loop spans 13 amino acids. This CDR3 is CASSSGRPTEQFF. CDR3 DNA sequence: TGTGCCAGCAGTTCGGGACGGCCTACCGAGCAGTTCTTC.

The rearrangement links TRBV29-1 to TRBJ1-1; 7 nucleotides agree with TRBD1. The CDR3 runs 12 residues. CDR1 and CDR2 from the germline V gene are SQVTM and ANQGSEA. V shed 6 bases and J 4 bases; nucleotides not matched to a gene: 5. CDR3: CSVTQGFTEAFF. In DNA form, the CDR3 reads TGCAGCGTGACACAGGGGTTCACTGAAGCTTTCTTT.

The V and J genes are TRBV9 and TRBJ2-1, with TRBD2 as a possible D gene (6 bases). CDR1 and CDR2 (germline): SGDLS, YYNGEE. Trimming took 0 bases from V and 2 from J, leaving 9 bases between them. CDR3 length: 15 residues. The CDR3 DNA sequence: TGTGCCAGCAGCGTAGTGGGACTTGCCTACAATGAGCAGTTCTTC. The encoded protein is CASSVVGLAYNEQFF.

The chain employs TRBV5-6 and TRBJ2-3; no definite D call. CDR1 SGHDT and CDR2 YYEEEE come from the germline V gene. This CDR3 is 13 amino acids long. The germline V and J ends were trimmed by 4 bases and 2 bases, with 8 bases remaining between them. CDR3 coding DNA: TGTGCCAGCAGCGTCGAATACACAGATACGCAGTATTTT. Encoded protein: CASSVEYTDTQYF.

The V call is TRBV25-1, the J call TRBJ2-1; 13 positions match TRBD2. This CDR3 has 15 residues. V lost 5 bases and J lost 7; bases outside the gene matches: 5. The V gene's germline CDR1 is MGHDK and CDR2 SYGVNS. The CDR3 is CASSRTSGRVNEQFF. CDR3 DNA sequence: TGTGCCAGCAGTAGGACTAGCGGGAGAGTAAATGAGCAGTTCTTC.

J is TRBJ2-7 and V is TRBV30; tentative D call: TRBD2 (5 bases). V lost 0 bases to trimming and J lost 12 bases, with 12 bases between them. This CDR3 is 11 amino acids long. Germline lookup yields CDR1 GTSNPN and CDR2 SVGIG (reference sequence). CDR3 sequence: CAWSVREQRYF. CDR3 in DNA: TGTGCCTGGAGTGTACGGGAACAGAGGTACTTC.

The V and J genes are TRBV5-1 and TRBJ2-2; possible D gene TRBD2, 6 bases. The CDR3 has 17 residues. CDR1 is SGHRS, CDR2 YFSETQ, per germline. The germline V and J ends were trimmed by 4 bases and 0 bases, with 16 bases remaining between them. The chain's CDR3 is CASSPILGGSNTGELFF. The CDR3 nucleotides read TGCGCCAGCAGCCCCATCTTGGGGGGATCGAACACCGGGGAGCTGTTTTTT.

The chain uses TRBV30 and TRBJ1-1, with D maybe TRBD1 (5 bases). Germline V gene sequence: CDR1 GTSNPN, CDR2 SVGIG (reference sequence). V was shortened by 1 base and J by 3 bases, with 9 bases between the two germline ends. This CDR3 is built from 13 residues. CDR3 bases: TGTGCCTGGAGTGGCGGGGGGGACACTGAAGCTTTCTTT. This encodes CAWSGGGDTEAFF.

This clone has a handful of counts. This chain uses TRBV7-2 with TRBJ2-1; D ambiguous. Germline lookup yields CDR1 SGHTA and CDR2 FQGNSA. This CDR3 contains 15 residues. The V gene lost 7 bases and the J gene lost 6 bases, with 19 bases spanning the gap. CDR3 residues: CASNPEGSSLNEQFF. The CDR3 region has the DNA TGTGCCAGCAACCCGGAAGGGTCATCACTCAATGAGCAGTTCTTC.

This clone was recorded only once. The chain links TRBV28 to TRBJ2-5; no clear D gene. The CDR3 consists of 14 residues. The germline V gene encodes CDR1 MDHEN and CDR2 SYDVKM. V gave up 8 bases and J gave up 1 base, with 14 bases separating them. Here the CDR3 DNA reads TGTGCCAGCTACGGCCGGGCAGTCCAAGAGACCCAGTACTTC. It translates to CASYGRAVQETQYF.

The chain couples TRBV9 to TRBJ2-7, with 11 bases aligning to TRBD1. CDR1 SGDLS and CDR2 YYNGEE come from the germline V gene. Losses at the gene ends were 0 bases for V and 2 bases for J; bases not matched to a gene: 4. The CDR3 loop spans 16 amino acids. The CDR3 coding sequence is TGTGCCAGCAGCGTAGGAGGACAGGGGGCCACCTACGAGCAGTACTTC. Translation gives CASSVGGQGATYEQYF.